This TCR beta chain is from a study of blood T cell repertoires in COVID-19. Study information: Spain, Italy and the United States supplied samples that represented acute and convalescent COVID-19. Sample material is recorded as cDNA or gDNA derived from T cells, B-cell-depleted T cells, or PBMCs.

Germline-derived CDR1 and CDR2 are KGHSH and LQKENI. The ends lost 2 bases at V and 7 bases at J; junction bases unmatched: 5. The CDR3 runs to 14 residues. Authors' data handling: Cell counts per sample came from amplifying reference gene primers. Libraries were prepared by immunoSEQ multiplex PCR; TCRdb keeps only in-frame clonotypes and omits some of them. That table supplies the V and J calls and clone size; D and trimming were determined from the DNA. The data hold about 100,000 clones, with around 79% observed a single time. Sequencing input: peripheral blood. The clonotype was recovered from a human donor in a cohort sampled during active COVID-19. The V call is TRBV18, the J call TRBJ1-1; the match to TRBD1 covers 9 bases. CDR3 residues: CASSPLDRGFEAFF. For the CDR3, the DNA is TGTGCCAGCTCACCATTGGACAGGGGTTTTGAAGCTTTCTTT.